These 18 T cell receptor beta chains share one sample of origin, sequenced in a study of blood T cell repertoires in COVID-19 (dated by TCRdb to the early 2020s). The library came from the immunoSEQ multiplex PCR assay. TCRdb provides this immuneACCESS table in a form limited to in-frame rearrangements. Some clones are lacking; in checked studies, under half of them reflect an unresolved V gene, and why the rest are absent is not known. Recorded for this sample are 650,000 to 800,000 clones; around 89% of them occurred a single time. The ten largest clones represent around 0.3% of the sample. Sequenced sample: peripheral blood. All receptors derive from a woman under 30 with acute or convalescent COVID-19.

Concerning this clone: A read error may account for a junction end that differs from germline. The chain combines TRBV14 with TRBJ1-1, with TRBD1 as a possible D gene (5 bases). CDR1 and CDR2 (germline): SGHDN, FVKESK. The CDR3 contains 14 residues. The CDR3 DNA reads TGTGCCAGCAGCCAAGATACGAAGGGGATAGATCTAGGCTTT. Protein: CASSQDTKGIDLGF.

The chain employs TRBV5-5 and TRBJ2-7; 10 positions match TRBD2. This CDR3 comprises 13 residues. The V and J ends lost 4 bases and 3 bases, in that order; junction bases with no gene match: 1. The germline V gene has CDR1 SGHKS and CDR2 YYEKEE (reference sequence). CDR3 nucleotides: TGTGCCAGCAGCGGACTAGCGGACTACGAGCAGTACTTC. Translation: CASSGLADYEQYF.

The CDR3 coding sequence is TGTGCCACCAGCAGGGACGGGGGGGCCAGCAATCAGCCCCAGCATTTT. It is translated as CATSRDGGASNQPQHF. V gene TRBV15 combines with J gene TRBJ1-5, with D maybe TRBD1 (6 bases). This CDR3 comprises 16 residues. Germline V gives CDR1 LNHNV, CDR2 YYDKDF (reference sequence). V was trimmed by 3 bases and J by 1 base, leaving 13 bases between them.

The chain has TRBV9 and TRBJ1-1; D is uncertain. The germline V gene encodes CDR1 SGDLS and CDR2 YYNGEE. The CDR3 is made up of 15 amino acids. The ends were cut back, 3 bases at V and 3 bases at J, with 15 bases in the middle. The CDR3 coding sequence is TGTGCCAGCAGCGGGGCCGCGGGAAGGGACACTGAAGCTTTCTTT. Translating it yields CASSGAAGRDTEAFF.

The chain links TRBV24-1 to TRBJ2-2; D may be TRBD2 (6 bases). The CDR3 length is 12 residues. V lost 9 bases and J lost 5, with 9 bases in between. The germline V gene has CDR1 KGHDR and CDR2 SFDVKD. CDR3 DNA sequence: TGTGCCACCGGTGGAGGGACCGGGGAGCTGTTTTTT. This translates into CATGGGTGELFF.

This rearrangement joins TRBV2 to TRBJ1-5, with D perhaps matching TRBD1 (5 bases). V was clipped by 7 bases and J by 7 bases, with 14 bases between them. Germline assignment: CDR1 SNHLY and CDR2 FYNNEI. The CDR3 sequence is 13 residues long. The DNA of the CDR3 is TGTGCCAGCACCGGCACCTGGGGCCAGCCCCAGCATTTT. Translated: CASTGTWGQPQHF.

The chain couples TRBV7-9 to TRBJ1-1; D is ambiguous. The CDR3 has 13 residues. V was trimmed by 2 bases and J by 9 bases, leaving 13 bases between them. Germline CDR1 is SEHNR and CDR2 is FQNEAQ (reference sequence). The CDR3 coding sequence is TGTGCCAGCAGCTTAAAAGAGGGTACAAAAGCTTTCTTT. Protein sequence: CASSLKEGTKAFF.

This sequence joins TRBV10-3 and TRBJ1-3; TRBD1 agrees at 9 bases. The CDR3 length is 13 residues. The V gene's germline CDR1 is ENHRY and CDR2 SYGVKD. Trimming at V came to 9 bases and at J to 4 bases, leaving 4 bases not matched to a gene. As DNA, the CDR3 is TGTGCCATGGGGACAGGGAACGGAAACACCATATATTTT. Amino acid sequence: CAMGTGNGNTIYF.

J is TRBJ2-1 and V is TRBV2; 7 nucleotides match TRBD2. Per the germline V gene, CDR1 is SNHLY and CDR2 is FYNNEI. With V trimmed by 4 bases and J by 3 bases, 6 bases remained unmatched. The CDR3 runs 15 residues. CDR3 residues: CASSGLGGNYNEQFF. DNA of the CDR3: TGTGCCAGCAGTGGTTTGGGGGGGAACTACAATGAGCAGTTCTTC.

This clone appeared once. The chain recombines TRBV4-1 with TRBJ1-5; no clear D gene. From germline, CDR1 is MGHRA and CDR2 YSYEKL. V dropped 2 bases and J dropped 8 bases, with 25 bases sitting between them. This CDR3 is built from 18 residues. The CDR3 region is CASSQWQVSSLNHKPQHF. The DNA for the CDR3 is TGCGCCAGCAGCCAATGGCAGGTATCATCCCTCAATCACAAGCCCCAGCATTTT.

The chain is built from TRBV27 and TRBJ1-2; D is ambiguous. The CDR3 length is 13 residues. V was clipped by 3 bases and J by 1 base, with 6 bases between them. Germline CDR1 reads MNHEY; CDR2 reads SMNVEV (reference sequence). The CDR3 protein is CASSFGSNYGYTF. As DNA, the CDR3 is TGTGCCAGCAGTTTCGGTAGTAACTATGGCTACACCTTC.

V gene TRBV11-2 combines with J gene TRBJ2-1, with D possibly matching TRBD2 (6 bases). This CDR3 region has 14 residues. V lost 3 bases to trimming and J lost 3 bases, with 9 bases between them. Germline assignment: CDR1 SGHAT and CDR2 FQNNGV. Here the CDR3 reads CASSLVGGYNEQFF. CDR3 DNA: TGTGCCAGCAGCTTGGTGGGGGGCTACAATGAGCAGTTCTTC.

Here the CDR3 DNA reads TGTGCCAGCAGCCTGTGGCAGGGAACCTATGGCTACACCTTC. Its translation is CASSLWQGTYGYTF. The chain combines TRBV5-6 with TRBJ1-2, with D possibly matching TRBD1 (5 bases). The CDR3 contains 14 residues. CDR1 and CDR2 (germline): SGHDT, YYEEEE. The V end lost 4 bases, the J end lost 4 bases, and 14 bases lay between the germline ends.

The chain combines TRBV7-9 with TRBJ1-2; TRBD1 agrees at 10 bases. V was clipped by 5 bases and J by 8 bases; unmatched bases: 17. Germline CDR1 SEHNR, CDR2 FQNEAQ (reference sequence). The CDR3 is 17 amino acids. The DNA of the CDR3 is TGTGCCAGCAGCCCCGGCTCGCGGGACAGGGGTGGGGGAGGCTACACCTTC. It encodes CASSPGSRDRGGGGYTF.

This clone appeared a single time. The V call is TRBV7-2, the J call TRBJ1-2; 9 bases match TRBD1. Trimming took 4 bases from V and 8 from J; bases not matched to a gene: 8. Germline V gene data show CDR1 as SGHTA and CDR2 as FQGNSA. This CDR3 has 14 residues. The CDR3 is CASSSQQGAGGYTF. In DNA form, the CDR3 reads TGTGCCAGCAGCTCCCAACAGGGGGCGGGGGGCTACACCTTC.

The CDR3 protein is CASSREQVSPLHF. CDR3 coding DNA: TGTGCCAGCAGTCGAGAACAGGTTTCACCCCTCCACTTT. The rearrangement joins TRBV12-3 or TRBV12-4 to TRBJ1-6, with D possibly matching TRBD1 (5 bases). The CDR3 consists of 13 residues. Trimming cost V 5 bases and J 9 bases, with 11 bases left between them.

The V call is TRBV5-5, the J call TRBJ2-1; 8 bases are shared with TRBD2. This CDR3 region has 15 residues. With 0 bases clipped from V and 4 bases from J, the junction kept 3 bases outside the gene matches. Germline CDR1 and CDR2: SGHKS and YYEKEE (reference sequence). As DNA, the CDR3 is TGTGCCAGCAGCTTGGGGGGGACTAGTTACAATGAGCAGTTCTTC. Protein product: CASSLGGTSYNEQFF.

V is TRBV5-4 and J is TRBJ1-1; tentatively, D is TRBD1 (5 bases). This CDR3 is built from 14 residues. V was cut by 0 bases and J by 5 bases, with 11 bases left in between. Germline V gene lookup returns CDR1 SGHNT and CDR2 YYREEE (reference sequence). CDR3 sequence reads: CASSLAFPGTEAFF. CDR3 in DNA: TGTGCCAGCAGCTTGGCCTTCCCAGGGACTGAAGCTTTCTTT. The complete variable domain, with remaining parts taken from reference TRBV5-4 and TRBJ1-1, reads ETGVTQSPTHLIKTRGQQVTLRCSSQSGHNTVSWYQQALGQGPQFIFQYYREEENGRGNFPPRFSGLQFPNYSSELNVNALELDDSALYLCASSLAFPGTEAFFGQGTRLTVV.